The text below deals with one T cell receptor (beta chain). Its specificity is not known. Germline CDR1 reads SGHRS; CDR2 reads YFSETQ. Trimming removed 4 bases from V and 6 bases from J; junction bases left unmatched: 8. The CDR3 spans 15 residues. The sample belongs to a study of blood T cells in healthy people across ages. Study results and caveats: With naive T cell percentage, TCR beta diversity showed a strong correlation.

A second PCR, run for about 7 to 11 cycles, used a sample-barcoded 5' primer plus a J-beta primer mix. MiXCR was run by TCRdb on the 5' RACE reads, yielding one entry per CDR3 protein. This table has hundreds of thousands of distinct CDR3 sequences, 43% appearing once. Per individual sample, total RNA of at least 5.5 micrograms was extracted. The sample was blood. The source is a woman aged 60-70 years in good health. V and J are TRBV5-1 and TRBJ2-4, with 9 bases that match TRBD1. The DNA of the CDR3 is TGCGCCAGCAGCCCGGGACAGGGTGGGTTAAACATTCAGTACTTC. Protein: CASSPGQGGLNIQYF.